Sequencing of this T cell receptor beta chain was carried out in a study of blood T cell repertoires in COVID-19. Study context: Whether acute or convalescent, the COVID-19 samples came from the United States, Italy and Spain. PBMCs, B-cell-depleted T cells, or T cells were the source of the cDNA or gDNA that made up the material.

How the authors handled the data: Estimates of nucleated cell counts were drawn from the amplification of reference gene primers. The table came from immunoSEQ multiplex PCR; TCRdb's copy has only in-frame clones and leaves some out. V and J calls and clone size are as listed in that table; D and trimming were resolved from the DNA. Of roughly 190,000 clones in the sample, 84% are singletons; the top ten hold 5.1%. The sequence was collected from a woman aged 65 to 85 with active or convalescent COVID-19. The sample was peripheral blood.

CDR3 nucleotides: TGTGCCAGCAGTAAAAACCCACAGACAGCTAACGGGGAGCTGTTTTTT. This translates into CASSKNPQTANGELFF. The gene calls are TRBV6-6 and TRBJ2-2; possibly TRBD1 for D (5 bases). The CDR3 covers 16 residues. V shed 5 bases and J shed 7 bases, with 20 bases lying between them. Germline assignment: CDR1 MNHNY and CDR2 SVGAGI (reference sequence).